This TCR beta chain is from a study of blood T cell repertoires in COVID-19. The wider study: Spain, Italy and the United States supplied samples that represented acute and convalescent COVID-19.

V lost 4 bases and J lost 6, with 10 bases in between. This CDR3 is built from 13 residues. Germline CDR1 SNHLY, CDR2 FYNNEI. Source study methods: Estimated nucleated cell counts came from reference gene primer amplification. Using immunoSEQ multiplex PCR, the repertoire was profiled, and TCRdb retains in-frame clones only, with some absent. That table gives V, J and clone size, and the DNA gave D and trimming. This table holds 85,000 or so clones, roughly 79% found once. This chain links TRBV2 with TRBJ2-1; weak D call: TRBD1 (6 bases). The sequencing sample was made of peripheral blood. This TCR was recovered from an elderly man with acute or convalescent COVID-19. As DNA, the CDR3 is TGTGCCAGCAGTGGCGGACAGTTCAATGAGCAGTTCTTC. Encoded protein: CASSGGQFNEQFF.